The 30 T cell receptor beta chains in this list originate from one sample, sequenced in a study of CD8+CD57+ T cells in acquired aplastic anemia (dated by TCRdb to 2016 to 2018). The sequencer listed for this sample is Illumina HiSeq 2000. Genomic DNA served as template for TCR beta VDJ combination and CDR3 sequence profiling. TCRdb applied fastp at Q25 and MiXCR to the public reads, then kept only in-frame beta chains. Entries are consolidated by CDR3 protein sequence, retaining the most common genes and DNA. The sample records hundreds of thousands of distinct CDR3 sequences, 65% to 80% of which are singletons. The top ten clonotypes cover 4% of the sample. Sequencing used sorted CD4+, CD8+, or CD8+CD57+ T cells (not recorded which) from PBMCs. These receptors came from a human donor in good health, serving as a control.

The chain uses TRBV7-9 and TRBJ2-5; possible D gene TRBD1, 5 bases. The CDR3 is 13 residues long. The V end lost 8 bases, the J end lost 7 bases, and 17 bases lay between the germline ends. The germline V gene encodes CDR1 SEHNR and CDR2 FQNEAQ (reference sequence). CDR3 DNA sequence: TGTGCCAGCCGCCAACCCGGGCAGGGGACCCAGTACTTC. As protein: CASRQPGQGTQYF.

The chain employs TRBV19 and TRBJ2-3, with TRBD2 as a possible D gene (7 bases). CDR3 length equals 15 residues. V lost 9 bases and J 6 bases, leaving 22 bases between the germline ends. Per the germline V gene, CDR1 is LNHDA and CDR2 is SQIVND (reference sequence). The CDR3 sequence is CASSVGGRADDTQYF. CDR3 nucleotide sequence: TGTGCCAGCAGCGTAGGGGGGAGGGCTGACGATACGCAGTATTTT.

V and J are TRBV7-4 and TRBJ1-5, with a possible D match to TRBD1 (5 bases). The CDR3 length is 14 residues. Trimming stripped 6 bases from V and 10 bases from J, with 19 bases between. Germline values: CDR1 SGHVT, CDR2 SQSDAQ. This chain's CDR3 is CASRGAQALGPQHF. In nucleotides, the CDR3 is TGTGCCAGCAGGGGCGCACAGGCGCTGGGCCCCCAGCATTTT.

The chain has TRBV30 and TRBJ2-5; weak D call: TRBD1 (8 bases). The CDR3 contains 16 residues. Germline CDR1 and CDR2: GTSNPN and SVGIG (reference sequence). With 3 bases removed from V and 2 bases from J, the gap between germline ends came to 19 bases. In DNA, the CDR3 is TGTGCCTGGAGCAGGGGGCGCGGGGGTGAACAAGAGACCCAGTACTTC. Protein sequence: CAWSRGRGGEQETQYF.

The chain combines TRBV5-5 with TRBJ2-7; D might be TRBD2 (6 bases). The CDR3 is 15 amino acids. Trimming removed 0 bases at V and 7 bases at J, with 17 bases between. Germline V gives CDR1 SGHKS, CDR2 YYEKEE (reference sequence). The CDR3 DNA is TGTGCCAGCAGCTTGGACAGCGCGGGACCTACGGAGCAGTACTTC. This encodes CASSLDSAGPTEQYF.

The chain recombines TRBV3-1 with TRBJ1-3, with TRBD1 as a possible D gene (5 bases). The CDR3 sequence is 16 residues long. Germline V gene data show CDR1 as LGHDT and CDR2 as YNNKEL (reference sequence). The germline V and J ends were trimmed by 4 bases and 0 bases, with 13 bases remaining between them. CDR3 in DNA: TGTGCCAGCAGCCTAAGGGGCGGCAGCTCTGGAAACACCATATATTTT. Protein sequence: CASSLRGGSSGNTIYF.

The chain joins TRBV2 to TRBJ2-1; the D is unclear. Germline lookup yields CDR1 SNHLY and CDR2 FYNNEI. V shed 5 bases and J shed 7 bases, with 12 bases lying between them. The CDR3 is 13 amino acids. DNA of the CDR3: TGTGCCAGCAGTTCAACGCTGGAAAATGAGCAGTTCTTC. It translates to CASSSTLENEQFF.

The rearrangement links TRBV20-1 to TRBJ1-1; D might be TRBD1 (5 bases). Trimming shortened V by 5 bases and J by 1 base, and 14 bases separated the two germline ends. The CDR3 is 14 residues long. Germline lookup yields CDR1 DFQATT and CDR2 SNEGSKA (reference sequence). The CDR3 nucleotides read TGCAGTGCTCCCGACAGCTCCCAGAACACTGAAGCTTTCTTT. Protein: CSAPDSSQNTEAFF.

This clonotype was counted only a few times. V is TRBV7-8 and J is TRBJ2-1, with unresolved D. The germline CDR1 and CDR2 sequences are SGHVS and FQNEAQ. The CDR3 runs to 13 residues. V was cut by 2 bases and J by 6 bases, with 8 bases left in between. DNA for the CDR3: TGTGCCAGCAGCTTACTGGTTATCAATGAGCAGTTCTTC. Protein: CASSLLVINEQFF.

CDR3: CATGATGFSYEQFF. The CDR3 DNA follows: TGTGCTACCGGTGCTACAGGGTTCTCGTATGAGCAGTTCTTC. The chain is built from TRBV12-3 or TRBV12-4 and TRBJ2-1, with D maybe TRBD1 (6 bases). CDR3 length: 14 amino acids.

The V gene is TRBV7-7, the J gene TRBJ2-7, with TRBD1 as a possible D gene (6 bases). Deletions cut 5 bases from V and 13 bases from J, with 27 bases between. In germline, CDR1 is SSHAT, CDR2 FNYEAQ (reference sequence). This CDR3 spans 15 amino acids. The CDR3 DNA sequence: TGTGCCAGCAGCCCATCCAGGGGTCCAGCGGTGGAAACATACTTC. It is translated as CASSPSRGPAVETYF.

The rearrangement joins TRBV7-8 to TRBJ2-3; the match to TRBD2 covers 7 bases. The CDR3 is 15 amino acids. The J segment lost 7 bases and the V segment lost 2 bases, leaving 9 bases of the junction unmatched. CDR1 is SGHVS, CDR2 FQNEAQ, per germline. The chain's CDR3 is CASSLPGGTLYTQYF. The CDR3 nucleotides read TGTGCCAGCAGCTTACCCGGGGGGACGTTATATACGCAGTATTTT. Based on the CDR3 plus reference TRBV7-8 and TRBJ2-3, the full variable domain is GAGVSQSPRYKVAKRGQDVALRCDPISGHVSLFWYQQALGQGPEFLTYFQNEAQLDKSGLPSDRFFAERPEGSVSTLKIQRTQQEDSAVYLCASSLPGGTLYTQYFGPGTRLTVL.

This clonotype was found a few times. This chain's CDR3 is CASGLAGANEQYF. The CDR3 DNA follows: TGTGCCAGTGGACTAGCGGGGGCCAATGAGCAGTATTTT. The V call is TRBV7-3, the J call TRBJ2-3, with 13 bases fitting TRBD2. V dropped 9 bases and J dropped 11; count of bases not matched to a gene: 8. The germline CDR1 and CDR2 sequences are SGHTA and FQGTGA. The CDR3 covers 13 residues.

The chain links TRBV6-2 or TRBV6-3 to TRBJ1-5; 10 nucleotides match TRBD1. The CDR3 is 18 residues long. Germline-derived CDR1 and CDR2 are MNHEY and SVGEGT. The trim removed 6 bases at V and 1 base at J, leaving 12 bases unmatched. The CDR3 sequence is CASSSRDRGNWSNQPQHF. As DNA, the CDR3 is TGTGCCAGCAGCAGCCGGGACAGGGGTAATTGGAGCAATCAGCCCCAGCATTTT.

Notes on this clonotype: The CDR3 carries no conserved terminal phenylalanine or tryptophan, so it likely arises from a read error. No DNA is shown, since the ends of the CDR3 on it are uncertain; the CDR3 is the one TCRdb lists. The chain has TRBV7-3 and TRBJ1-5; the D segment call TRBD1 is taken from the table without a DNA check. Counting both end residues, the CDR3 totals 13 amino acids. Germline V gene sequence: CDR1 SGHTA, CDR2 FQGTGA. CDR3 in amino acids: CASSLGGDPTEPE.

The V and J genes are TRBV6-2 or TRBV6-3 and TRBJ2-7; 9 nucleotides align to TRBD1. Germline trimming cut 2 bases from V and 3 bases from J; bases unmatched to any gene: 2. Germline CDR1 and CDR2: MNHEY and SVGEGT. The CDR3 extends over 14 amino acids. The DNA for the CDR3 is TGTGCCAGCAGTTACGAGGGACAGGGCTACGAGCAGTACTTC. It encodes CASSYEGQGYEQYF.

The chain joins TRBV29-1 to TRBJ1-4, with 7 bases fitting TRBD1. Germline loops: CDR1 SQVTM, CDR2 ANQGSEA. V lost 6 bases, J lost 3 bases, and 4 bases stayed unmatched. This CDR3 contains 13 residues. The CDR3 DNA reads TGCAGCGTGGCCGGGACAGCTAATGAAAAACTGTTTTTT. This gives the protein CSVAGTANEKLFF.

This clonotype was detected once. One end of the junction does not line up with germline, which may come from a read error. The V call is TRBV7-2, the J call TRBJ1-3, with TRBD1 identical over 7 bases. Germline values: CDR1 SGHTA, CDR2 FQGNSA. The CDR3 has 15 residues. The CDR3 is CASSLGRGGGHAIYF. As DNA, the CDR3 is TGCGCCAGCAGCTTGGGCAGGGGGGGTGGACACGCCATATATTTT.

This clonotype was counted ten times or more. The V and J genes are TRBV20-1 and TRBJ1-4; 9 bases are shared with TRBD1. Germline V gene data show CDR1 as DFQATT and CDR2 as SNEGSKA (reference sequence). The CDR3 sequence is 19 residues long. J was trimmed by 1 base and V by 5 bases; bases with no gene match: 17. CDR3: CSAGPGTGRGRGTNEKLFF. CDR3 bases: TGCAGTGCTGGGCCCGGGACAGGGCGGGGGAGGGGAACTAATGAAAAACTGTTTTTT.

The chain recombines TRBV20-1 with TRBJ1-2, with 7 bases identical to TRBD1. The CDR3 covers 15 residues. Germline CDR1 reads DFQATT; CDR2 reads SNEGSKA (reference sequence). V trimming: 2 bases; J trimming: 0 bases; junction bases outside the gene matches: 6. The CDR3 DNA is TGCAGTGCTAGACCCCATGACAGGGCTAACTATGGCTACACCTTC. Translating it yields CSARPHDRANYGYTF.

This clonotype was detected many times. The gene calls are TRBV5-1 and TRBJ2-1; D is possibly TRBD1 (6 bases). Germline V lookup: CDR1 SGHRS, CDR2 YFSETQ. Trimming removed 4 bases at V and 8 bases at J, with 22 bases between. The CDR3 has 16 residues. CDR3 amino acids: CASSIENRVKHDEQFF. The DNA for the CDR3 is TGCGCCAGCAGCATCGAAAACAGGGTTAAGCACGATGAGCAGTTCTTC. Variable domain in full (rest from reference TRBV5-1 and TRBJ2-1): KAGVTQTPRYLIKTRGQQVTLSCSPISGHRSVSWYQQTPGQGLQFLFEYFSETQRNKGNFPGRFSGRQFSNSRSEMNVSTLELGDSALYLCASSIENRVKHDEQFFGPGTRLTVL.

This clonotype was found many times. The rearrangement uses TRBV12-3 or TRBV12-4 and TRBJ1-2, with a weak D call TRBD1 (5 bases). With 6 bases removed from V and 5 bases from J, the gap between germline ends came to 16 bases. The CDR3 covers 14 residues. The CDR3 protein is CASSTPGRPYGYTF. The CDR3 region has the DNA TGTGCCAGCAGCACCCCGGGACGGCCTTATGGCTACACCTTC.

Ten or more counts support this clonotype. The CDR3 reads CASSLPSGQTTDTQYF. CDR3 sequence (DNA): TGTGCCAGCAGCTTACCGTCGGGACAGACCACAGATACGCAGTATTTT. V and J are TRBV7-9 and TRBJ2-3; 7 bases are shared with TRBD1. Germline assignment: CDR1 SEHNR and CDR2 FQNEAQ (reference sequence). The length of the CDR3 is 16 residues. Germline trimming cut 2 bases from V and 2 bases from J; bases unmatched to any gene: 7. Full variable domain (outside the CDR3, taken from reference TRBV7-9 and TRBJ2-3): DTGVSQNPRHKITKRGQNVTFRCDPISEHNRLYWYRQTLGQGPEFLTYFQNEAQLEKSRLLSDRFSAERPKGSFSTLEIQRTEQGDSAMYLCASSLPSGQTTDTQYFGPGTRLTVL.

The gene calls are TRBV12-3 or TRBV12-4 and TRBJ2-2; D may match TRBD1 or TRBD2 (5 bases each). The CDR3 is made up of 15 amino acids. The V gene lost 6 bases and the J gene lost 4 bases, with 15 bases spanning the gap. DNA of the CDR3: TGTGCCAGCAGCACGGGACCGTCGGGCACCGGGGAGCTGTTTTTT. Its protein product is CASSTGPSGTGELFF.

This clonotype was observed at least ten times. V is TRBV9 and J is TRBJ1-1; D ambiguous. The CDR3 length is 14 residues. Looked up from germline, CDR1 is SGDLS and CDR2 is YYNGEE. V lost 3 bases and J lost 2, with 11 bases in between. This CDR3 reads CASSEALDNTEAFF. The CDR3 nucleotides read TGTGCCAGCAGCGAGGCCCTTGATAACACTGAAGCTTTCTTT.

The rearrangement uses TRBV7-3 and TRBJ2-7; D call uncertain. The J call is uncertain, as TRBJ1-2 better fits the DNA end. Germline-derived CDR1 and CDR2 are SGHTA and FQGTGA. This CDR3 comprises 13 residues. CDR3 sequence: CASSPHPGDGYTF. CDR3 in DNA: TGTGCCAGCAGCCCCCACCCTGGGGATGGCTACACCTTC.

The CDR3 DNA sequence: TGTGCCAGCAGATACGGGACAGGGGGTCCCTACGAGCAGTACTTC. It is translated as CASRYGTGGPYEQYF. This chain joins TRBV7-8 and TRBJ2-7; TRBD1 aligns across 11 bases. V shed 6 bases, J shed 2 bases, and the junction held 6 bases outside the gene matches. The CDR3 is 15 amino acids. Germline V CDR1 and CDR2: SGHVS, FQNEAQ.

On this clonotype: Its ends do not fully match the called genes, so a read error is possible. The J gene is TRBJ2-7, the V gene TRBV9; the D is unclear. Germline assignment: CDR1 SGDLS and CDR2 YYNGEE. There are 14 residues in the CDR3. The CDR3 DNA reads as TGTGCCAGCAGCGTAGGAATAAGAGCAAGGGCAATGAACTTC. Its translation: CASSVGIRARAMNF. The whole variable domain, remainder taken from reference TRBV9 and TRBJ2-7, is DSGVTQTPKHLITATGQRVTLRCSPRSGDLSVYWYQQSLDQGLQFLIQYYNGEERAKGNILERFSAQQFPDLHSELNLSSLELGDSALYFCASSVGIRARAMNFGPGTRLTVT.

This clonotype has a count of ten or more. The chain links TRBV10-3 to TRBJ2-1; D is uncertain. The germline gives CDR1 ENHRY, CDR2 SYGVKD. With 6 bases removed from V and 8 bases from J, the gap between germline ends came to 11 bases. This CDR3 spans 12 amino acids. CDR3 nucleotides: TGTGCCATCAGGGCGGCGGAAGATGAGCAGTTCTTC. As protein: CAIRAAEDEQFF.

This clonotype was picked up a small number of times. The V call is TRBV7-8, the J call TRBJ2-7; 7 bases agree with TRBD2. The CDR3 runs to 15 residues. Germline CDR1 and CDR2: SGHVS and FQNEAQ. The trim removed 0 bases at V and 2 bases at J, leaving 4 bases unmatched. The CDR3 is CASSLASGVPYEQYF. In nucleotides, the CDR3 is TGTGCCAGCAGCTTAGCCAGCGGGGTCCCCTACGAGCAGTACTTC.